This T cell receptor (beta chain) came from a study of T cell repertoires in cytomegalovirus infection. Study in general: Public TCR beta signatures indicated both CMV infection and matching HLA type. Whole-study results and caveats: Carriers of CMV plus the relevant HLA were identified by cumulative public TCR beta family frequency.

Many counts were recorded for this clonotype. Its antigen is still unknown. Germline-derived CDR1 and CDR2 are SGHAT and FQDESV (reference sequence). CDR3 length: 14 amino acids. V was pared by 5 bases and J by 2 bases, with 4 bases of the junction left unmatched. Via MiXCR, TCRdb re-called the reads, giving one row per CDR3 protein. The sample consists of 490,000 or so distinct CDR3 sequences, about 11% of them appearing once. This chain uses TRBV11-1 with TRBJ2-3, with 7 bases identical to TRBD2. The sample consisted of PBMCs. The TCR sequence derives from a human donor in good health (CMV status not recorded). Some clones in this sample may be carry-over from other donors' samples. CDR3: CASSPGTTTDTQYF. The CDR3 nucleotides are TGTGCCAGCAGCCCAGGGACTACCACAGATACGCAGTATTTT. Full variable domain (remainder filled in from reference TRBV11-1 and TRBJ2-3): EAEVAQSPRYKITEKSQAVAFWCDPISGHATLYWYRQILGQGPELLVQFQDESVVDDSQLPKDRFSAERLKGVDSTLKIQPAELGDSAMYLCASSPGTTTDTQYFGPGTRLTVL.